Sequencing of this T cell receptor (beta chain) was carried out in a study of blood T cell repertoires in COVID-19. Study-level information: T cells, B-cell-depleted T cells, or PBMCs supplied cDNA or gDNA.

CDR1 is SGHAT, CDR2 FQNNGV, per germline. The CDR3 totals 17 residues. After removal of 3 bases from V and 3 bases from J, the junction contained 8 bases not matched to a gene. TCRdb's table, derived via immunoSEQ multiplex PCR, lists solely in-frame clones and lacks some. Of approximately 190,000 clones in the sample, 86% were seen once. The chain links TRBV11-2 to TRBJ2-2; the match to TRBD1 covers 9 bases. The sequence was obtained from a woman in her forties in a cohort exposed to, infected with or recovered from COVID-19 (not recorded which). The sequenced sample consisted of PBMCs or T cells enriched from blood (not recorded which). In DNA, the CDR3 is TGTGCCAGCAGCTTCACAACAGGGGGCCGGGACACCGGGGAGCTGTTTTTT. This sequence encodes CASSFTTGGRDTGELFF.